This record concerns one TCR beta chain sequence. This record belongs to a study of blood T cell repertoires in COVID-19. Looking at the study overall: PBMCs, B-cell-depleted T cells, or T cells were the source of the cDNA or gDNA that made up the material.

This CDR3 is built from 16 residues. Germline V gene data show CDR1 as SQVTM and CDR2 as ANQGSEA. Germline trimming cut 1 base from V and 2 bases from J; bases unmatched to any gene: 3. Authors' methods: Nucleated cell counts were estimated from reference gene primer amplification. Repertoires were generated with immunoSEQ multiplex PCR, while TCRdb's copy carries only in-frame clones and drops some. V, J and clone size derive from that table, while D and trimming were established from the DNA sequence. The sample gives 180,000 or so clones, roughly 89% of which show up once; roughly 3.7% is in the top ten.

This sequence was found in a man aged 18-30 years with active or convalescent COVID-19. This chain links TRBV29-1 with TRBJ1-5, with 12 bases lining up with TRBD1. The source material was peripheral blood. CDR3 amino acids: CSVEVGTGGCNQPQHF. The CDR3 nucleotides read TGCAGCGTTGAAGTGGGGACAGGGGGCTGCAATCAGCCCCAGCATTTT.